The rows below give T cell receptor beta chains drawn from one sample of a study of blood T cell repertoires in COVID-19. TCRdb's copy holds only in-frame clones and misses some; the assay was immunoSEQ multiplex PCR. The sample records some 50,000 clones, roughly nine tenths being singletons. The sequenced sample was peripheral blood. These receptors were obtained from a middle-aged man with active COVID-19. Both conserved end residues are part of each CDR3. Each record gives: V gene, J gene, D gene, clone size, CDR3 protein, CDR3 DNA. D genes are given only for firm matches. Size is omitted from some rows. Given values are once, few, many or a class for expanded clones.

TRBV29-1,TRBJ2-5,-,-,CSVDGGFRLQETQYF,TGCAGCGTTGATGGTGGGTTCAGACTCCAAGAGACCCAGTACTTC
TRBV7-2,TRBJ2-1,-,few,CASSTAGLAYNEQFF,TGTGCCAGCAGCACCGCGGGACTGGCCTACAATGAGCAGTTCTTC
TRBV11-2,TRBJ2-1,-,-,CASSLSPLMNEQFF,TGTGCCAGCAGCTTGAGCCCTCTAATGAATGAGCAGTTCTTC
TRBV6-1,TRBJ2-3,-,-,CASGGALALGTDTQYF,TGTGCCAGCGGTGGGGCACTAGCCCTCGGCACAGATACGCAGTATTTT
TRBV11-2,TRBJ2-2,-,once,CASSLRGQAPGELFF,TGTGCCAGCAGCTTAAGGGGCCAAGCCCCCGGGGAGCTGTTTTTT
TRBV3-1/TRBV3-2,TRBJ2-7,-,-,CASSGDWGYEQYF,TGTGCCAGCAGTGGGGACTGGGGCTACGAGCAGTACTTC
TRBV19,TRBJ2-3,TRBD1,-,CASSIGQGARDTQYF,TGTGCCAGTAGTATTGGGCAGGGGGCAAGAGATACGCAGTATTTT
TRBV11-2,TRBJ2-3,-,-,CASSLSEPSTDTQYF,TGTGCCAGCAGCTTATCCGAGCCCAGCACAGATACGCAGTATTTT
TRBV6-2/TRBV6-3,TRBJ1-2,-,once,CASSMEPNYGYTF,TGTGCCAGCAGTATGGAGCCTAACTATGGCTACACCTTC
TRBV5-1,TRBJ1-2,TRBD1,-,CASSLGQLNYGYTF,TGCGCCAGCAGCCTGGGACAGCTAAACTATGGCTACACCTTC
TRBV15,TRBJ2-7,TRBD1,-,CATSVQTGLEQYF,TGTGCCACCAGCGTACAGACAGGGCTCGAGCAGTACTTC
TRBV11-2,TRBJ1-2,-,few,CASSQAGAYGYTF,TGTGCCAGCAGCCAAGCAGGGGCCTATGGCTACACCTTC
TRBV30,TRBJ2-3,TRBD2,-,CACGLDAHFTQYF,TGTGCCTGTGGACTAGATGCCCACTTTACGCAGTATTTT
TRBV27,TRBJ2-7,TRBD1,-,CASSLSGTGNYEQYF,TGTGCCAGCAGTTTATCAGGGACAGGCAATTACGAGCAGTACTTC
TRBV19,TRBJ1-1,TRBD1,-,CASSTLDRVQLDREAFF,TGTGCCAGTAGTACACTGGACAGGGTCCAGTTAGACAGAGAAGCTTTCTTT
TRBV4-1,TRBJ2-5,TRBD2,-,CASSPSSGSGETQYF,TGCGCCAGCAGCCCCAGTAGCGGGAGTGGGGAGACCCAGTACTTC
TRBV30,TRBJ1-2,-,-,CAWSPGVGYTF,TGTGCCTGGAGCCCGGGGGTGGGCTACACCTTC
TRBV4-1,TRBJ2-3,TRBD2,-,CASSPIRSGASTDTQYF,TGCGCCAGCAGCCCGATCCGAAGCGGGGCCTCCACAGATACGCAGTATTTT
TRBV5-6,TRBJ1-3,-,-,CASSLDRGSSGNTIYF,TGTGCCAGCAGCTTGGATAGAGGGAGCTCTGGAAACACCATATATTTT
TRBV9,TRBJ1-5,TRBD1,-,CASSVQGAFNQPQHF,TGTGCCAGCAGCGTACAGGGGGCCTTCAATCAGCCCCAGCATTTT
TRBV7-3,TRBJ2-1,TRBD2,-,CASQTSGGYDEQFF,TGTGCCAGCCAAACTAGCGGGGGTTATGATGAGCAGTTCTTC
TRBV6-5,TRBJ2-7,TRBD2,-,CASSFSGKEYEQYF,TGTGCCAGCAGTTTTAGCGGGAAAGAGTACGAGCAGTACTTC
TRBV2,TRBJ1-2,TRBD1,-,CASSTGQDYGYTF,TGTGCCAGCAGTACTGGACAGGACTATGGCTACACCTTC
TRBV7-6,TRBJ1-4,-,-,CASSPTGLVEEKLFF,TGTGCCAGCAGCCCCACAGGGCTGGTGGAGGAAAAACTGTTTTTT
TRBV6-5,TRBJ1-4,TRBD1,-,CASSYRPTGTNEKLFF,TGTGCCAGCAGTTACAGGCCGACAGGGACTAATGAAAAACTGTTTTTT
TRBV6-1,TRBJ2-3,-,-,CASSEELASTDTQYF,TGTGCCAGCAGTGAAGAACTAGCTAGCACAGATACGCAGTATTTT
TRBV21-1,TRBJ2-2,-,medium-sized,CASSKGTGKGNGELFF,TGTGCCAGCAGCAAAGGGACAGGGAAAGGGAACGGGGAGCTGTTTTTT
TRBV30,TRBJ2-2,TRBD1,-,CAWGHDRGGTGELFF,TGTGCCTGGGGCCACGACAGGGGAGGAACCGGGGAGCTGTTTTTT
TRBV6-5,TRBJ1-3,-,-,CASKAFSGNTIYF,TGTGCCAGCAAAGCGTTCTCTGGAAACACCATATATTTT
TRBV7-2,TRBJ1-2,-,-,CASSLSRDFGYGYTF,TGTGCCAGCAGCTTATCACGGGATTTCGGCTATGGCTACACCTTC
TRBV5-6,TRBJ1-5,TRBD1,large,CASSLGQGDQPQHF,TGTGCCAGCAGCTTGGGACAGGGAGATCAGCCCCAGCATTTT
TRBV7-8,TRBJ2-1,-,-,CASSLLADEQFF,TGTGCCAGCAGCCTACTAGCTGATGAGCAGTTCTTC
TRBV3-1/TRBV3-2,TRBJ2-7,-,few,CASSQVDEQYF,TGTGCCAGCAGCCAAGTAGACGAGCAGTACTTC
TRBV19,TRBJ2-3,TRBD2,-,CASSIPRERAGVGDTQYF,TGTGCCAGTAGTATCCCGCGAGAGAGAGCGGGAGTTGGAGATACGCAGTATTTT
TRBV20-1,TRBJ1-2,TRBD1,-,CSASPTGVRGGYTF,TGCAGTGCTAGTCCGACAGGGGTGAGGGGCGGCTACACCTTC
TRBV25-1,TRBJ2-2,-,-,CASSFSGNTGELFF,TGTGCCAGCAGTTTTTCAGGGAACACCGGGGAGCTGTTTTTT
TRBV2,TRBJ1-5,-,few,CASRSNRGNQPQHF,TGTGCCAGCAGAAGTAACAGGGGCAATCAGCCCCAGCATTTT
TRBV7-9,TRBJ2-3,-,-,CASSARDTDTQYF,TGTGCCAGCAGCGCCCGGGACACAGATACGCAGTATTTT
TRBV5-1,TRBJ1-4,-,-,CASSLVRAGKLFF,TGCGCCAGCAGCTTGGTGAGGGCAGGAAAACTGTTTTTT
TRBV19,TRBJ2-1,TRBD2,large,CASSISSGSLNEQFF,TGTGCCAGTAGTATCTCGAGCGGGAGCCTTAATGAGCAGTTCTTC